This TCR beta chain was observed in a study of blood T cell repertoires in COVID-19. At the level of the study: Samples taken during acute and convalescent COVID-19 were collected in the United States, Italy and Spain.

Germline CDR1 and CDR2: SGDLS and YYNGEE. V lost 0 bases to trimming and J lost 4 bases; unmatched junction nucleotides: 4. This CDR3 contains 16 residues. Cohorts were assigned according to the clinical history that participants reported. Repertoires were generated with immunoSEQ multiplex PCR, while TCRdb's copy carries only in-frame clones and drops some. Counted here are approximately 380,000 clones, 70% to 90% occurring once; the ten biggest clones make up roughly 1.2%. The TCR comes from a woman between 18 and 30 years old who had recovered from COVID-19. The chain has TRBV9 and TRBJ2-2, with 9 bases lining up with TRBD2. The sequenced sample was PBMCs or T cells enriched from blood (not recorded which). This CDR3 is CASSVVAGDSTGELFF. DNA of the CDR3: TGTGCCAGCAGCGTAGTAGCGGGGGATAGCACCGGGGAGCTGTTTTTT.